This T cell receptor (beta chain) was observed in a study of cytomegalovirus exposure and HLA in healthy donors. Study-wide findings and caveats: Later genetic work tied a missense DCLRE1C variant to beta-chain V and J trimming.

On this clone itself: Its antigen remains unidentified.

The primer mix had 60 Vbeta and 13 Jbeta primers. Produced via immunoSEQ multiplex PCR; TCRdb's table is partial and in-frame only. The sample contains some 140,000 clones, around 77% of which appear only once. Material: PBMCs. The TCR originated in a woman between 55 and 75 years old in good health and CMV-seronegative.

The DNA for the CDR3 is TGTGCCAGCAGCCAAGGGGACCAGGGGACTGGAAACACCATATATTTT. Translated, it gives CASSQGDQGTGNTIYF. This chain links TRBV4-2 with TRBJ1-3; possible D gene TRBD1, 6 bases. V lost 1 base, J lost 2 bases, and 12 bases lay in between. The CDR3 extends over 16 amino acids. Germline V lookup: CDR1 LGHNA, CDR2 YNFKEQ.